The rows below give T cell receptor beta chains drawn from one sample of a study of T cells and Merkel cell carcinoma outcomes. Profiled with immunoSEQ multiplex PCR; TCRdb holds only in-frame clones, not every one. The data hold 13,000 to 15,000 clones, with about nine tenths observed a single time. Sequenced material: tumor tissue from Merkel cell carcinoma. The receptors were gathered from a human donor with Merkel cell carcinoma. The CDR3 runs from the conserved cysteine through the conserved F or W. The D gene is left open where the match is weak. The size field is filled for only some rows; it gives once, few, many or a size class.

size,D,V,J,DNA,CDR3
NA,NA,TRBV11-1,TRBJ2-5,TGTGCCAGCAGGTTGTTGGGGGGCCACAGAGGGACCCAGTACTTC,CASRLLGGHRGTQYF
NA,NA,TRBV11-2,TRBJ2-1,TGTGCCAGCAGCTCGTCCTATACCCTCAATGAGCAGTTCTTC,CASSSSYTLNEQFF
once,NA,TRBV5-1,TRBJ2-3,TGCGCCAGCAGCCCACACGCCCTGGGAGAGACAGATACGCAGTATTTT,CASSPHALGETDTQYF
NA,NA,TRBV9,TRBJ1-1,TGTGCCACTTCGGAAGGACATCTGAACGCTGAAGCTTTCTTT,CATSEGHLNAEAFF
NA,TRBD2,TRBV11-3,TRBJ2-3,TGTGCCAGCGCCCTTCGAGCGGGACTCCCAGATACGCAGTATTTT,CASALRAGLPDTQYF
NA,NA,TRBV4-3,TRBJ2-7,TGCGCCAGCAGCCAAGATCTTGAGACAGGGAGGGACGAGCAGTACTTC,CASSQDLETGRDEQYF
few,TRBD1,TRBV7-7,TRBJ1-1,TGTGCTAGCAGCAGGGACAGGGGCACTGAAGCTTTCTTT,CASSRDRGTEAFF
NA,NA,TRBV4-3,TRBJ1-2,TGCGCCAGCAGCCAAGCGGCCGGCTCTAACTATGGCTACACCTTC,CASSQAAGSNYGYTF
NA,TRBD1,TRBV7-2,TRBJ2-7,TGTGCCAGCAGTACGATCAGGGGGCGCTACGAGCAGTACTTC,CASSTIRGRYEQYF
NA,NA,TRBV2,TRBJ1-1,TGTGCCAGCAGTGAACAGGGTTACACTGAAGCTTTCTTT,CASSEQGYTEAFF
NA,NA,TRBV18,TRBJ1-2,TGTGCTAGCTCACCACCGGCGGGGCCAGGGGCGGGCGGCTACACCTTC,CASSPPAGPGAGGYTF
once,NA,TRBV5-1,TRBJ1-3,TGCGCCAGCAGCCCTTGGACGGGAGGAAACACCATATATTTT,CASSPWTGGNTIYF
NA,NA,TRBV2,TRBJ1-5,TGTGCCAGCCCCGGTGGAGCGGACGAGTATCAGCCCCAGCATTTT,CASPGGADEYQPQHF
NA,NA,TRBV7-9,TRBJ1-1,TGTGCCAGCAGCAGGACTGCAAACACTGAAGCTTTCTTT,CASSRTANTEAFF
few,NA,TRBV6-1,TRBJ1-1,TGTGCCAGCAGTGAAGGGGGCCTTCGGAACACTGAAGCTTTCTTT,CASSEGGLRNTEAFF
NA,NA,TRBV6-6,TRBJ1-1,TGTGCCAGCAGTTCAGACAGGCGCCCTGAAGCTTTCTTT,CASSSDRRPEAFF
NA,NA,TRBV7-8,TRBJ1-3,TGTGCCAGCAGCTTACGATTTCTTGCCGGAAACACCATATATTTT,CASSLRFLAGNTIYF
NA,NA,TRBV11-2,TRBJ1-2,TGTGCCAGCAGCTTGCCGGGCGTTAGCCCTAACTATGGCTACACCTTC,CASSLPGVSPNYGYTF
NA,NA,TRBV2,TRBJ2-3,TGTGCCAGCAGTTATTTTGATACGCAGTATTTT,CASSYFDTQYF
NA,NA,TRBV9,TRBJ1-1,TGTGCCAGCAGCGTATCACCGAACACTGAAGCTTTCTTT,CASSVSPNTEAFF
NA,TRBD2,TRBV29-1,TRBJ2-1,TGCAGCGTTGGGGGGGTAGCGGGCCGAGGGGATGAGCAGTTCTTC,CSVGGVAGRGDEQFF
NA,NA,TRBV30,TRBJ2-5,TGTGCCTGGAGTGTAGGAGGGAACCAAGAGACCCAGTACTTC,CAWSVGGNQETQYF
NA,TRBD2,TRBV7-9,TRBJ2-7,TGTGCCAGCAGCTTAGCTCGGGGAGGGCGCTACGAGCAGTACTTC,CASSLARGGRYEQYF
NA,NA,TRBV4-2,TRBJ2-3,TGTGCCAGCAGCCCAAAGGCACACTCAGATACGCAGTATTTT,CASSPKAHSDTQYF
NA,TRBD2,TRBV13,TRBJ2-7,TGTGCCAGCAGCCCCCGGGGGGGTAGTCAGGACGGAGAGGACGAGCAGTACTTC,CASSPRGGSQDGEDEQYF
NA,TRBD1,TRBV7-3,TRBJ2-2,TGTGCCAGCAGCACCGGGACAGGGAGAACCGGGGAGCTGTTTTTT,CASSTGTGRTGELFF
NA,TRBD1,TRBV7-2,TRBJ2-3,TGTGCCAGCAGCCAGGACAGGGTGATGAATACGCAGTATTTT,CASSQDRVMNTQYF
few,NA,TRBV5-1,TRBJ2-5,TGCGCCAGCAGCTTAGGGCACGGAGAGACCCAGTACTTC,CASSLGHGETQYF
NA,NA,TRBV7-9,TRBJ1-1,TGTGCCAGCAGCTTTACAGGGACCATTGAAGCTTTCTTT,CASSFTGTIEAFF
NA,NA,TRBV7-9,TRBJ1-1,TGTGCCAGCAGCTCGGCCACTGAAGCTTTCTTT,CASSSATEAFF
NA,NA,TRBV10-3,TRBJ2-1,TGTGCCATCAGGCCCAAAGGAGATGAGCAGTTCTTC,CAIRPKGDEQFF
NA,NA,TRBV7-9,TRBJ2-2,TGTGCCAGCAGCTATAGGGGATACACCGGGGAGCTGTTTTTT,CASSYRGYTGELFF